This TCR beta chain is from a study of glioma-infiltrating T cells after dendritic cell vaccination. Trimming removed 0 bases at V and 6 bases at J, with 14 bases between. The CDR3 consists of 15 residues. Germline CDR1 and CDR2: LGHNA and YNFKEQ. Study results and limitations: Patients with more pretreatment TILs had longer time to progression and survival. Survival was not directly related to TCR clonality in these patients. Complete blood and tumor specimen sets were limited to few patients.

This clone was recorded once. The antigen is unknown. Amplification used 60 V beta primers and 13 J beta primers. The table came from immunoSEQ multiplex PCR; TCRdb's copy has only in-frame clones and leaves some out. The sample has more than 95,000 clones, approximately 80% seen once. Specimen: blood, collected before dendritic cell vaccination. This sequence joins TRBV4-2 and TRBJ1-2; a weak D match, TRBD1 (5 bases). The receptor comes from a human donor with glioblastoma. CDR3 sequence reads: CASSQEIHGGNGYTF. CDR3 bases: TGTGCCAGCAGCCAAGAAATTCACGGGGGGAATGGCTACACCTTC.